A single sample gave rise to the 18 T cell receptor beta chains below, sequenced in a study of T-cell memory formation after mild COVID-19. Each CDR3 protein gets one entry after TCRdb re-called the 5' RACE reads with MiXCR. This table has 110,000 or so distinct CDR3 sequences, roughly 20% appearing once. Sample: PBMCs or a T cell subset sorted from them (not recorded which). The source is a man younger than 35 who had mild COVID-19 (a few samples of this study predate the infection). Cell type and time point are not known.

This rearrangement joins TRBV27 to TRBJ1-4; TRBD1 might be the D (6 bases). Germline-derived CDR1 and CDR2 are MNHEY and SMNVEV (reference sequence). Trimming pared 3 bases from V and 4 bases from J, leaving 9 bases between. The CDR3 contains 14 residues. The CDR3: CASSFDRSNEKLFF. For the CDR3, the DNA is TGTGCCAGCAGTTTTGACAGGAGTAATGAAAAACTGTTTTTT. The full variable domain, with the rest looked up from reference TRBV27 and TRBJ1-4, is EAQVTQNPRYLITVTGKKLTVTCSQNMNHEYMSWYRQDPGLGLRQIYYSMNVEVTDKGDVPEGYKVSRKEKRNFPLILESPSPNQTSLYFCASSFDRSNEKLFFGSGTQLSVL.

The chain recombines TRBV15 with TRBJ2-5; D is perhaps TRBD1 or TRBD2 (5 bases each). The CDR3 is 15 residues long. Trimming shortened V by 3 bases and J by 5 bases, and 16 bases separated the two germline ends. CDR1 LNHNV and CDR2 YYDKDF come from the germline V gene (reference sequence). The CDR3 coding sequence is TGTGCCACCAGCAGGGGGGTCCCCCCGGCGGAGACCCAGTACTTC. Translation: CATSRGVPPAETQYF.

V and J are TRBV12-3 or TRBV12-4 and TRBJ2-5, with D perhaps TRBD1 or TRBD2 (5 bases each). V was cut by 5 bases and J by 0 bases, with 13 bases left in between. The length of the CDR3 is 15 residues. CDR3 protein: CASSPGALYQETQYF. For the CDR3, the DNA is TGTGCCAGCAGTCCCGGGGCCCTGTACCAAGAGACCCAGTACTTC.

The chain uses TRBV27 and TRBJ2-7; 7 bases line up with TRBD2. The junction had 7 bases not matched to a gene; V was cut back by 8 bases and J by 3 bases. Germline V gene sequence: CDR1 MNHEY, CDR2 SMNVEV (reference sequence). The CDR3 contains 13 residues. The CDR3 nucleotides read TGTGCCAGCTCTAGGACGGGGGGCTACGAGCAGTACTTC. This codes for CASSRTGGYEQYF.

This clonotype was counted many times. The J gene is TRBJ2-2, the V gene TRBV7-9; D may be TRBD1 (5 bases). V gave up 5 bases and J gave up 3 bases, with 7 bases separating them. Germline CDR1 SEHNR, CDR2 FQNEAQ (reference sequence). This CDR3 contains 13 residues. The CDR3 sequence: CASSLQDTGELFF. The CDR3 DNA sequence: TGTGCCAGCAGCCTACAGGACACCGGGGAGCTGTTTTTT.

The chain has TRBV4-3 and TRBJ1-1; TRBD1 matches at 7 bases. Germline V lookup: CDR1 LGHNA, CDR2 YSLEER. After removal of 3 bases from V and 2 bases from J, the junction contained 6 bases not matched to a gene. The CDR3 consists of 15 residues. CDR3: CASSQYRGGNTEAFF. CDR3 nucleotide sequence: TGCGCCAGCAGCCAGTACAGGGGCGGTAACACTGAAGCTTTCTTT.

This clonotype was seen more than once but under ten times. The genes are TRBV12-3 or TRBV12-4 and TRBJ2-7, with 11 bases fitting TRBD1. J was trimmed by 3 bases and V by 5 bases; bases with no gene match: 6. This CDR3 contains 15 residues. CDR3 protein: CASSTSGTGGYEQYF. For the CDR3, the DNA is TGTGCCAGCAGTACCTCCGGGACAGGGGGCTACGAGCAGTACTTC.

This clonotype appeared a few times. The chain carries TRBV7-8 and TRBJ2-7, with 13 bases identical to TRBD2. CDR1 is SGHVS, CDR2 FQNEAQ, per germline. Germline trimming cut 4 bases from V and 4 bases from J; bases unmatched to any gene: 4. This CDR3 has 15 amino acids. The CDR3 region has the DNA TGTGCCAGCAGCTATGGACTAGCGGGGGCGTACGAGCAGTACGTC. This gives the protein CASSYGLAGAYEQYV.

J is TRBJ2-2 and V is TRBV6-1; D is possibly TRBD1 or TRBD2 (7 bases each). This CDR3 has 14 residues. CDR1 and CDR2 (germline): MNHNS, SASEGT. V lost 10 bases to trimming and J lost 2 bases, with 14 bases between them. The CDR3 spells CATKRDRNTGELFF. In DNA form, the CDR3 reads TGTGCCACAAAGCGGGACAGAAACACCGGGGAGCTGTTTTTT.

The chain joins TRBV12-3 or TRBV12-4 to TRBJ2-7; D remains ambiguous. The CDR3 consists of 13 residues. Deletions cut 6 bases from V and 3 bases from J, with 12 bases between. CDR3 nucleotide sequence: TGTGCCAGCAGCTCCGTCGGGTACTACGAGCAGTACGTC. Translated: CASSSVGYYEQYV.

This clonotype was seen more than once but under ten times. This rearrangement joins TRBV7-8 to TRBJ1-6; TRBD1 aligns across 7 bases. The CDR3 has 16 residues. The germline V gene encodes CDR1 SGHVS and CDR2 FQNEAQ. V lost 1 base, J lost 9 bases, and 9 bases stayed unmatched. Written as DNA, the CDR3 is TGTGCCAGCAGCTTAGTTCACAGGGGATCGAGTTCACCCCTCCACTTT. Its translation is CASSLVHRGSSSPLHF.

This clonotype turned up a few times. The V and J genes are TRBV21-1 and TRBJ2-5; TRBD1 is taken as the D call from the table, unchecked against the DNA. TRBV21-1 is designated a pseudogene. The CDR3 runs 11 residues. DNA for the CDR3: TGTGCCAGCAGCAAACTGGACAGGGGGGACTTC. It specifies CASSKLDRGDF.

This chain links TRBV4-3 with TRBJ2-6; no definite D call. CDR3 length: 14 residues. V was cut by 4 bases and J by 4 bases, with 8 bases left in between. The germline V gene encodes CDR1 LGHNA and CDR2 YSLEER. CDR3 in amino acids: CASSRGTGANVLTF. The CDR3, as DNA: TGCGCCAGCAGCCGGGGAACAGGGGCCAACGTCCTGACTTTC.

This clonotype was recorded a few times. The chain uses TRBV5-1 and TRBJ2-2; D perhaps matches TRBD1 (6 bases). The CDR3 runs to 16 residues. Trimming removed 4 bases at V and 6 bases at J, with 19 bases between. Per germline, CDR1 SGHRS and CDR2 YFSETQ. In nucleotides, the CDR3 is TGCGCCAGCAGCCCTACCGGGACACTAAACGCCGGGGAGCTGTTTTTT. It translates to CASSPTGTLNAGELFF. Supplemented by reference TRBV5-1 and TRBJ2-2, the full variable domain reads KAGVTQTPRYLIKTRGQQVTLSCSPISGHRSVSWYQQTPGQGLQFLFEYFSETQRNKGNFPGRFSGRQFSNSRSEMNVSTLELGDSALYLCASSPTGTLNAGELFFGEGSRLTVL.

This sequence joins TRBV12-3 or TRBV12-4 and TRBJ1-2; 12 bases map to TRBD1. With V trimmed by 3 bases and J by 7 bases, 3 bases remained unmatched. This CDR3 is 14 amino acids long. CDR3: CASSFGTGGFGYTF. The CDR3 coding sequence is TGTGCCAGCAGTTTCGGGACAGGGGGCTTTGGCTACACCTTC.

V is TRBV6-2 or TRBV6-3 and J is TRBJ2-7, with 9 nucleotides matching TRBD1. This CDR3 is 16 amino acids long. Germline V lookup: CDR1 MNHEY, CDR2 SVGEGT. The ends lost 6 bases at V and 6 bases at J; junction bases unmatched: 15. DNA for the CDR3: TGTGCCAGCAGATACAAAATTACCGGGACAGGGTCCGAGCAGTACGTC. Amino acids: CASRYKITGTGSEQYV.

This chain joins TRBV14 and TRBJ2-1, with 12 bases identical to TRBD2. The CDR3 extends over 14 amino acids. The germline gives CDR1 SGHDN, CDR2 FVKESK. Losses at the gene ends were 6 bases for V and 6 bases for J; bases not matched to a gene: 3. The CDR3 protein is CASRGLAGRNEQFF. The CDR3 DNA reads TGTGCCAGCAGAGGACTAGCGGGGCGCAATGAGCAGTTCTTC.

This clonotype was observed at least ten times. The rearrangement uses TRBV20-1 and TRBJ1-1; no clear D. The germline V gene encodes CDR1 DFQATT and CDR2 SNEGSKA (reference sequence). The V and J ends lost 6 bases and 3 bases respectively, with 5 bases between them. The CDR3 has 10 amino acids. The CDR3 DNA is TGCAGTGCAGGGTACACTGAAGCTTTCTTT. Its translation is CSAGYTEAFF.